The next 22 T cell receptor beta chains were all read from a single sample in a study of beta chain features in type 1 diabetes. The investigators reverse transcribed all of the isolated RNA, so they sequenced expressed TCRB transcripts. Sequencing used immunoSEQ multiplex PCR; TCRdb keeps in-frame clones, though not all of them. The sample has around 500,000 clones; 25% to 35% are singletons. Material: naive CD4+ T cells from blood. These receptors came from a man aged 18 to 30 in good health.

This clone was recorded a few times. CDR3 sequence reads: CASSQVLIGANVLTF. CDR3 sequence (DNA): TGCGCCAGCAGCCAAGTTCTGATCGGGGCCAACGTCCTGACTTTC. The chain carries TRBV4-3 and TRBJ2-6; D not resolved. The CDR3 spans 15 residues. The germline V gene encodes CDR1 LGHNA and CDR2 YSLEER. V shed 1 base and J shed 4 bases, with 8 bases lying between them.

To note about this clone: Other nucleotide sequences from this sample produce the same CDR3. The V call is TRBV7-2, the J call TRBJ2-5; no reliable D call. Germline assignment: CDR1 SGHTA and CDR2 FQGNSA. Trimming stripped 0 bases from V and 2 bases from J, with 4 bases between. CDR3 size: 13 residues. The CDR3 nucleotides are TGTGCCAGCAGCTTAGCCTATCAAGAGACCCAGTACTTC. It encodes CASSLAYQETQYF.

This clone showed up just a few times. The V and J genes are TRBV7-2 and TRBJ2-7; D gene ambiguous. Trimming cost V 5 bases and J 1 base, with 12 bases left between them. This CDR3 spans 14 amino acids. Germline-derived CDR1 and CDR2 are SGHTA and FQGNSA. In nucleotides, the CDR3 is TGTGCCAGCAGCCGTCGACCCGGGTCCTACGAGCAGTACTTC. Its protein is CASSRRPGSYEQYF.

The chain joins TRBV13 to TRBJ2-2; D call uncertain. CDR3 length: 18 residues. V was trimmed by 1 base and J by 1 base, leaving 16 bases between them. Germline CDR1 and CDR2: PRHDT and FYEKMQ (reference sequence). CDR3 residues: CASSLEPSAAKNTGELFF. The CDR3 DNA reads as TGTGCCAGCAGCTTAGAACCGAGCGCGGCCAAGAACACCGGGGAGCTGTTTTTT.

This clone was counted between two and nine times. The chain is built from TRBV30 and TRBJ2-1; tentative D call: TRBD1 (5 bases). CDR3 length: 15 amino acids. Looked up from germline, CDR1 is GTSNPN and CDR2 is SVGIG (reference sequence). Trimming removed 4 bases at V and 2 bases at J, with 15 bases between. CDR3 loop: CAWKRSGLAYNEQFF. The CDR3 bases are TGTGCCTGGAAGAGGTCAGGGCTGGCCTACAATGAGCAGTTCTTC.

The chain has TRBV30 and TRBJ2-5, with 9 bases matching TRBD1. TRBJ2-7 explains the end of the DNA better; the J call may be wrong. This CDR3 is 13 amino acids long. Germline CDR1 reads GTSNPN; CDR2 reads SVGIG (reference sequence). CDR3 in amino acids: CAWAGTGFSEQYF. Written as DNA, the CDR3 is TGTGCCTGGGCCGGGACAGGGTTCTCCGAGCAGTACTTC.

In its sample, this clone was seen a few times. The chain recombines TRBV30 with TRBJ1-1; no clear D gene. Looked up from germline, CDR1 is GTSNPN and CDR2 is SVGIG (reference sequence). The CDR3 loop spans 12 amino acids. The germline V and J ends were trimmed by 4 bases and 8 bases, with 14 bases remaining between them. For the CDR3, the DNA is TGTGCCTGGAAGGTTCAAGGGCCCGAAGCTTTCTTT. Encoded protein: CAWKVQGPEAFF.

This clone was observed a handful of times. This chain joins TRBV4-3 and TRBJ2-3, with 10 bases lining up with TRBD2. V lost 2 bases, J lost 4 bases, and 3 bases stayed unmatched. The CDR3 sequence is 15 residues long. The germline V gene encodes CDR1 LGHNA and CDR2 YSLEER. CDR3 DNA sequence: TGCGCCAGCAGCCAATTGCTAGCGGGGGCAGATACGCAGTATTTT. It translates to CASSQLLAGADTQYF.

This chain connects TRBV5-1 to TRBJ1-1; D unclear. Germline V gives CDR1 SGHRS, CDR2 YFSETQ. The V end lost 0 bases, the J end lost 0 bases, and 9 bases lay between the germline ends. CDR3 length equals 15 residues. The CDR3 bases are TGCGCCAGCAGCTTGGAGGGAAGCTTGAACACTGAAGCTTTCTTT. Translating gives CASSLEGSLNTEAFF.

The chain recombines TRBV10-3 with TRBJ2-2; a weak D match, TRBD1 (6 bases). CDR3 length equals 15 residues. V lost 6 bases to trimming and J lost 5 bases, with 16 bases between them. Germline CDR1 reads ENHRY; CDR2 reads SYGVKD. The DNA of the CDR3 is TGTGCCATCAGACCCGCAGGGGTAGGAACCGGGGAGCTGTTTTTT. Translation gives CAIRPAGVGTGELFF.

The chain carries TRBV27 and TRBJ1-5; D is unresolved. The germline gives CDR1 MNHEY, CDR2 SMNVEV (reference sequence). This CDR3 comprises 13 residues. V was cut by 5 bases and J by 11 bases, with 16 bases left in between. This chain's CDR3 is CASSPLGGSSQHF. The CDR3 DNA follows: TGTGCCAGCAGTCCCCTGGGCGGCTCTTCCCAGCATTTT.

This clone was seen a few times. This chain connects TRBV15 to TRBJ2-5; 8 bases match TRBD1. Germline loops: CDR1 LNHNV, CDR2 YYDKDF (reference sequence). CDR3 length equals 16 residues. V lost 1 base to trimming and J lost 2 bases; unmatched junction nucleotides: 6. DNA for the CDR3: TGTGCCACCAGCAGAGGGCCAGGACAGGGTCAAGAGACCCAGTACTTC. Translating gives CATSRGPGQGQETQYF. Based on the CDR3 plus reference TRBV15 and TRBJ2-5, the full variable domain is DAMVIQNPRYQVTQFGKPVTLSCSQTLNHNVMYWYQQKSSQAPKLLFHYYDKDFNNEADTPDNFQSRRPNTSFCFLDIRSPGLGDTAMYLCATSRGPGQGQETQYFGPGTRLLVL.

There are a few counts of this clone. CDR3 region: CATSQGNTEAFF. The CDR3 DNA follows: TGTGCCACCAGCCAGGGGAACACTGAAGCTTTCTTT. The chain has TRBV15 and TRBJ1-1; D perhaps matches TRBD1 (5 bases). The CDR3 has 12 amino acids. Germline V lookup: CDR1 LNHNV, CDR2 YYDKDF (reference sequence). Trimming pared 5 bases from V and 1 base from J, leaving 5 bases between.

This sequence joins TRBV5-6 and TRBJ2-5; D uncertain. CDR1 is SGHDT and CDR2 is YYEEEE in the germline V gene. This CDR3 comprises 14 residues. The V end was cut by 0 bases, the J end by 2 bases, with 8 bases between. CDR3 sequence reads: CASSLVLKQETQYF. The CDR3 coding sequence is TGTGCCAGCAGCTTGGTCCTTAAGCAAGAGACCCAGTACTTC.

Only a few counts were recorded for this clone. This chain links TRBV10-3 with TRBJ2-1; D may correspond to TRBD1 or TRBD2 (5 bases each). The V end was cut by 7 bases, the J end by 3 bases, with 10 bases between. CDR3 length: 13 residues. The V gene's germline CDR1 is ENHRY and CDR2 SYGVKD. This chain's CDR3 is CAITRDLYNEQFF. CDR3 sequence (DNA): TGTGCCATCACACGGGACCTCTACAATGAGCAGTTCTTC.

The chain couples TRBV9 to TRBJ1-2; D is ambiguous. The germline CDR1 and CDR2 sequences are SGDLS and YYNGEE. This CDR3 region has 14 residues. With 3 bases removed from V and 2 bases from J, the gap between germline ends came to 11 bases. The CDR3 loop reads CASSEAGLNYGYTF. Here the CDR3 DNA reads TGTGCCAGCAGCGAAGCGGGATTGAACTATGGCTACACCTTC.

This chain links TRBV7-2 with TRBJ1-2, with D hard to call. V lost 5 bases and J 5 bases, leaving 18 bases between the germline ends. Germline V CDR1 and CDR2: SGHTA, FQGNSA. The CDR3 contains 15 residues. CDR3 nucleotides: TGTGCCAGCAGCCCCTCGGCCGGGAGGCTTTATGGCTACACCTTC. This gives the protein CASSPSAGRLYGYTF.

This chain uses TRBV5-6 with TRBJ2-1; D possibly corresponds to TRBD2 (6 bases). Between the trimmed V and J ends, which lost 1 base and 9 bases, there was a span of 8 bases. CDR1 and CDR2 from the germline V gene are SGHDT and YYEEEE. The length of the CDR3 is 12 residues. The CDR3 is CASSLHGSEQFF. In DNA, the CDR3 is TGTGCCAGCAGCTTGCACGGGAGTGAGCAGTTCTTC.

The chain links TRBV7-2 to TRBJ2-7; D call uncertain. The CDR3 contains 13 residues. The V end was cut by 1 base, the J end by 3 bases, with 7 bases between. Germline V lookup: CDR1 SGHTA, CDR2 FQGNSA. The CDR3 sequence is CASSLEPIYEQYF. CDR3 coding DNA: TGTGCCAGCAGCTTAGAACCGATCTACGAGCAGTACTTC.

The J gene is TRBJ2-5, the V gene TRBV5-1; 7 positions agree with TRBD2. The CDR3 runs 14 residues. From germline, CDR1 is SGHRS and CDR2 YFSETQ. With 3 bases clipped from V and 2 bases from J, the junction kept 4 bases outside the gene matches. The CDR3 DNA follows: TGCGCCAGCAGCTCGGGAGGCCCGCAAGAGACCCAGTACTTC. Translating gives CASSSGGPQETQYF.

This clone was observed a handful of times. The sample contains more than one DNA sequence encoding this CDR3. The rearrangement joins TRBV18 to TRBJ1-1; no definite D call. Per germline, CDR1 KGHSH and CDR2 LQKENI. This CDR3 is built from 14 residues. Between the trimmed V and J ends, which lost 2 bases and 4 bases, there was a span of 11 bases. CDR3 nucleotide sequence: TGTGCCAGCTCACCAGCAGGAGGAGGCACTGAAGCTTTCTTT. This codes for CASSPAGGGTEAFF.

The CDR3 protein is CASSVHHSGRAVGELFF. In DNA, the CDR3 is TGTGCCAGCAGCGTCCACCACAGCGGGAGGGCGGTCGGGGAGCTGTTTTTT. V gene TRBV9 combines with J gene TRBJ2-2; 10 bases are a match to TRBD2. CDR3 length: 17 residues. The germline V gene encodes CDR1 SGDLS and CDR2 YYNGEE. Germline trimming cut 2 bases from V and 7 bases from J; bases unmatched to any gene: 11.